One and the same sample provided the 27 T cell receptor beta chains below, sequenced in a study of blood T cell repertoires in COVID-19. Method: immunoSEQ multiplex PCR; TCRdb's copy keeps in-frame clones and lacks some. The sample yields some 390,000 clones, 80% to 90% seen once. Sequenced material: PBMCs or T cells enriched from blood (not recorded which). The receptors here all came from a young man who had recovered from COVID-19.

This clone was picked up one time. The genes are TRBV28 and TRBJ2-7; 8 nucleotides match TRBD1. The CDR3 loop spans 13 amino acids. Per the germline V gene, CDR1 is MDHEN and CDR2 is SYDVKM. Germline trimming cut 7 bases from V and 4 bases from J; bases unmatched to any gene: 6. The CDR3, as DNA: TGTGCCAGCAACGCAGGGGGCCAATACGAGCAGTACTTC. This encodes CASNAGGQYEQYF.

The CDR3 DNA reads TGTGCCAGCAGTTCAGGGGCTGGAAACACCATATATTTT. Translated: CASSSGAGNTIYF. This chain uses TRBV27 with TRBJ1-3; D is perhaps TRBD1 (6 bases). Looked up from germline, CDR1 is MNHEY and CDR2 is SMNVEV (reference sequence). This CDR3 comprises 13 residues. Trimming removed 4 bases from V and 2 bases from J, with 6 bases in between.

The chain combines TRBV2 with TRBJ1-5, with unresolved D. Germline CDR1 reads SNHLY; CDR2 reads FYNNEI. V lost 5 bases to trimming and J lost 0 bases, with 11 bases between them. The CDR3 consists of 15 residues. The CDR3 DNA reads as TGTGCCAGCAGTAGGAGTGAGTCTAGCAATCAGCCCCAGCATTTT. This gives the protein CASSRSESSNQPQHF.

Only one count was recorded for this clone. CDR3 sequence (DNA): TGTGCCAGCAGCTGGGGGGGTGAAGAGACCCAGTACTTC. Residues: CASSWGGEETQYF. The chain combines TRBV5-5 with TRBJ2-5, with TRBD2 matching over 7 bases. Germline assignment: CDR1 SGHKS and CDR2 YYEKEE (reference sequence). The CDR3 totals 13 residues. V gave up 3 bases and J gave up 3 bases; unmatched junction bases: 2. Full variable domain (remainder filled in from reference TRBV5-5 and TRBJ2-5): DAGVTQSPTHLIKTRGQQVTLRCSPISGHKSVSWYQQVLGQGPQFIFQYYEKEERGRGNFPDRFSARQFPNYSSELNVNALLLGDSALYLCASSWGGEETQYFGPGTRLLVL.

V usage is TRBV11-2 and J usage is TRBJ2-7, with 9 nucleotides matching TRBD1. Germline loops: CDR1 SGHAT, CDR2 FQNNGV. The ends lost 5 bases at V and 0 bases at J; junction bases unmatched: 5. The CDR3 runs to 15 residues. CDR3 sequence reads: CASSARQGGSYEQYF. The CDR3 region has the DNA TGTGCCAGCAGCGCCAGACAGGGGGGCTCCTACGAGCAGTACTTC.

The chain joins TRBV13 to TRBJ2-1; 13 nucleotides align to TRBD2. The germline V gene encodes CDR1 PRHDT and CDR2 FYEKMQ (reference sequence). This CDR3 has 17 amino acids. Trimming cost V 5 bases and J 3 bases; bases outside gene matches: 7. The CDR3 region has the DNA TGTGCCAGCAGCCGGACTAGCGGGAGAGATAACTACAATGAGCAGTTCTTC. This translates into CASSRTSGRDNYNEQFF. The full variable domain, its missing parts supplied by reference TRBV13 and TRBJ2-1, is AAGVIQSPRHLIKEKRETATLKCYPIPRHDTVYWYQQGPGQDPQFLISFYEKMQSDKGSIPDRFSAQQFSDYHSELNMSSLELGDSALYFCASSRTSGRDNYNEQFFGPGTRLTVL.

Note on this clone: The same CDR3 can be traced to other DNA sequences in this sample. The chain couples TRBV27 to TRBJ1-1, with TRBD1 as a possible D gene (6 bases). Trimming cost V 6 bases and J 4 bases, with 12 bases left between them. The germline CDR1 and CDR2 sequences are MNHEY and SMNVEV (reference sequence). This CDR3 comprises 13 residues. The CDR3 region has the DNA TGTGCCAGCAGACCACAGGGTAGCACTGAAGCTTTCTTT. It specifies CASRPQGSTEAFF.

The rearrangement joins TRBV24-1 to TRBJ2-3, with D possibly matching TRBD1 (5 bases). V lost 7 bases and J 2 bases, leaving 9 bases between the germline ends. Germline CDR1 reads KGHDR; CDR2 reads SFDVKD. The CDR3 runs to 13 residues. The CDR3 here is CATRGRDTDTQYF. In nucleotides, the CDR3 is TGTGCCACCAGGGGGCGAGACACAGATACGCAGTATTTT.

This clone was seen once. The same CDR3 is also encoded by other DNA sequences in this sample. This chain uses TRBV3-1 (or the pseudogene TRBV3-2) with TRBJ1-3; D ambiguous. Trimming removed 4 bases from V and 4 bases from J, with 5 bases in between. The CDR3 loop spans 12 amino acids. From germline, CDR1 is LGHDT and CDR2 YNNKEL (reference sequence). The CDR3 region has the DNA TGTGCCAGCAGCCTGACAGGAAACACCATATATTTT. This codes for CASSLTGNTIYF.

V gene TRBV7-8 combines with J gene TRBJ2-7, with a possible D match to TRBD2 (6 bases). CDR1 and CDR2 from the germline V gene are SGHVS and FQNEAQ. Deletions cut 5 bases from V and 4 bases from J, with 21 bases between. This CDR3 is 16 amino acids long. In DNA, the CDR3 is TGTGCCAGCAGCCCCGTTATGAGGGAGGCCCCTTACGAGCAGTACTTC. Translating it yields CASSPVMREAPYEQYF.

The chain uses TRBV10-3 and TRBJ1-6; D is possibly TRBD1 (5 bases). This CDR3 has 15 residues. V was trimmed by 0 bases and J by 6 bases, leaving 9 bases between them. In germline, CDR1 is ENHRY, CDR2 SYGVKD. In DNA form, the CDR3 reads TGTGCCATCAGTGAGTCGAGGGGAGGTAATTCACCCCTCCACTTT. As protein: CAISESRGGNSPLHF.

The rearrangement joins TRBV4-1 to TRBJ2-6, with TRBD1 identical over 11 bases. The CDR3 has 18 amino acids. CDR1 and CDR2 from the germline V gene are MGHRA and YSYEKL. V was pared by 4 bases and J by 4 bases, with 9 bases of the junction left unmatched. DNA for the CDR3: TGCGCCAGCAGCCCAAAAGGGGACAGGGGGTTGGGGGCCAACGTCCTGACTTTC. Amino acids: CASSPKGDRGLGANVLTF.

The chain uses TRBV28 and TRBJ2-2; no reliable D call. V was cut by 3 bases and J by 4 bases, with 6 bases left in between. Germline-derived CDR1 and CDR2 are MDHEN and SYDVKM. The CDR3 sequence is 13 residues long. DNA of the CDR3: TGTGCCAGCAGTTTGGAGAGCACCGGGGAGCTGTTTTTT. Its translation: CASSLESTGELFF. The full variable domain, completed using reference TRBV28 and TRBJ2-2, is DVKVTQSSRYLVKRTGEKVFLECVQDMDHENMFWYRQDPGLGLRLIYFSYDVKMKEKGDIPEGYSVSREKKERFSLILESASTNQTSMYLCASSLESTGELFFGEGSRLTVL.

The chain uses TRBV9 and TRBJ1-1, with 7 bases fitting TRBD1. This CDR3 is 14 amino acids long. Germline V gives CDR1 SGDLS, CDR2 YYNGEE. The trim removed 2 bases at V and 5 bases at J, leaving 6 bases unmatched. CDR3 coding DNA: TGTGCCAGCAGCGTCGAAGGGGGCGGGACTGAAGCTTTCTTT. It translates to CASSVEGGGTEAFF.

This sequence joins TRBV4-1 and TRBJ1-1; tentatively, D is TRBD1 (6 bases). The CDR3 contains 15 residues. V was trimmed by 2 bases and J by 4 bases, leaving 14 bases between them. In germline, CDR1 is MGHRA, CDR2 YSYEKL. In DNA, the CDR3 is TGCGCCAGCAGCCAATCTGGACAGATGGGCACTGAAGCTTTCTTT. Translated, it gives CASSQSGQMGTEAFF.

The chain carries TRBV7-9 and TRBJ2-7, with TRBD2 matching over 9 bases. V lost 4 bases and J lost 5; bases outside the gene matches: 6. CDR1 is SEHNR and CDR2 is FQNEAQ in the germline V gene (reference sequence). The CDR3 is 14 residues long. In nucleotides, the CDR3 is TGTGCCAGCAGCTCATTAGCGGGAGCCCACGAGCAGTACTTC. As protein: CASSSLAGAHEQYF.

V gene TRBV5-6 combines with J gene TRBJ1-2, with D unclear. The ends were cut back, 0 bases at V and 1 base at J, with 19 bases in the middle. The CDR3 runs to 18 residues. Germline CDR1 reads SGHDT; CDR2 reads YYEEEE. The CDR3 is CASSLDDADTQINYGYTF. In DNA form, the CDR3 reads TGTGCCAGCAGCTTGGATGATGCCGACACCCAAATTAACTATGGCTACACCTTC.

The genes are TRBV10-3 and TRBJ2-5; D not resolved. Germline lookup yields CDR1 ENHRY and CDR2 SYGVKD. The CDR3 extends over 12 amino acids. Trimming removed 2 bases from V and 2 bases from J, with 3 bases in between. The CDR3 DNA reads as TGTGCCATCAGTGAGCAACAAGAGACCCAGTACTTC. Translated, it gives CAISEQQETQYF.

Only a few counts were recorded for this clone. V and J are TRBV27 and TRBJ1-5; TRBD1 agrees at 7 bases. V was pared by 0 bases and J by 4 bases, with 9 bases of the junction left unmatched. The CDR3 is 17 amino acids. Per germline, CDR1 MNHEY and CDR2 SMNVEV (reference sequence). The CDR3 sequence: CASSLSGTVGSNQPQHF. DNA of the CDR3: TGTGCCAGCAGTTTATCGGGGACAGTCGGCAGTAATCAGCCCCAGCATTTT.

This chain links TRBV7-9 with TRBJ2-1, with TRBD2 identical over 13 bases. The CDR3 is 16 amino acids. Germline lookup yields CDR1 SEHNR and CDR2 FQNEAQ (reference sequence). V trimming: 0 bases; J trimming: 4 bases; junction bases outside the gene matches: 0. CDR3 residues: CASSLAGLAGYNEQFF. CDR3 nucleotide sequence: TGTGCCAGCAGCTTAGCGGGACTAGCGGGGTACAATGAGCAGTTCTTC.

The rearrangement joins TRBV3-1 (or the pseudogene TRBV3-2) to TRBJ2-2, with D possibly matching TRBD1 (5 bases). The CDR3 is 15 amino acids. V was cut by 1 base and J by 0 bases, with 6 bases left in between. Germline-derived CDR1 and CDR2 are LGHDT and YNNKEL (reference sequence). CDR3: CASSQGTTNTGELFF. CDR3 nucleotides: TGTGCCAGCAGCCAAGGGACAACGAACACCGGGGAGCTGTTTTTT.

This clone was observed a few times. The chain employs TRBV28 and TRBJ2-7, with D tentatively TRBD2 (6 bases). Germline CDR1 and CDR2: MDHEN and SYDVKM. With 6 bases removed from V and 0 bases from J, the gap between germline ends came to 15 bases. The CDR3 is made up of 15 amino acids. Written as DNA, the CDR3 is TGTGCCAGCAGCTCCCGAGGCGGGGCCTCCTACGAGCAGTACTTC. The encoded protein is CASSSRGGASYEQYF.

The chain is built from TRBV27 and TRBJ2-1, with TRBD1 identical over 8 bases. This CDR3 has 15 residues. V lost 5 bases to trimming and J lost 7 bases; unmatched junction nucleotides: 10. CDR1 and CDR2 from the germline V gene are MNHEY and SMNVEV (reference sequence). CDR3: CASSNGTGHLNEQFF. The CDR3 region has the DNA TGTGCCAGCAGTAACGGGACAGGCCACCTTAATGAGCAGTTCTTC.

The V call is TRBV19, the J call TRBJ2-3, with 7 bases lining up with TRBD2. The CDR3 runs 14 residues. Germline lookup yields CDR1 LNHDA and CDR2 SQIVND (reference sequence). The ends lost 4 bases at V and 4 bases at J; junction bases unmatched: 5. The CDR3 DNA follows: TGTGCCAGTAGTACTCCCGGGAGGTCAGATACGCAGTATTTT. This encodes CASSTPGRSDTQYF.

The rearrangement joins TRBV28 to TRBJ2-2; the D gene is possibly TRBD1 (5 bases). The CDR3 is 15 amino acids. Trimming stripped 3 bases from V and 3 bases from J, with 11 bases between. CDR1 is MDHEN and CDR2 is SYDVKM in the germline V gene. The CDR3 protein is CASSFGQGYTGELFF. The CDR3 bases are TGTGCCAGCAGTTTCGGGCAGGGCTACACCGGGGAGCTGTTTTTT.

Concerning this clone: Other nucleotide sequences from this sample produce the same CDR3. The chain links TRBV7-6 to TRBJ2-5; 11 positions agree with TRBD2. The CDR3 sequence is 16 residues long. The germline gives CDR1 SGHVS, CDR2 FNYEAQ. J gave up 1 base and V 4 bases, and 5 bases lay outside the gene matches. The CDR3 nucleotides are TGTGCCAGCAGCTCCGGGACTAGCGGAATCCAAGAGACCCAGTACTTC. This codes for CASSSGTSGIQETQYF.

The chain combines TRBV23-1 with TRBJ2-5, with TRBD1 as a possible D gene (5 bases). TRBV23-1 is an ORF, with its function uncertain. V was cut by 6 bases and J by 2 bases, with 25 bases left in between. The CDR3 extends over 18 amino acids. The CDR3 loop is CASSQRGAWDSEQETQYF. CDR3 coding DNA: TGCGCCAGCAGCCAAAGGGGCGCGTGGGATTCGGAACAAGAGACCCAGTACTTC.